Shown below are 15 T cell receptor beta chains from a single sample sequenced in a study of vaccination and CD4 T cells after COVID-19. The Oncomine TCR Beta short-read assay sequenced DNA from cultured CD4+ T cells. TCRdb processed the PCR reads anew with MiXCR; each CDR3 protein has one entry. The sample consists of 15,000 to 20,000 distinct CDR3 sequences, under 80% of them appearing once. Antigens of these TCRs are unknown. Treatment noted: approximately 9-day PBMC culture with coronavirus spike peptide pools or control peptides (ViraFEST assay). The sequencing input was CD4+ T cells from blood, cultured in vitro. The source is a human donor who had recovered from COVID-19.

This chain joins TRBV11-3 and TRBJ2-5; 8 nucleotides match TRBD1. The ends lost 8 bases at V and 5 bases at J; junction bases unmatched: 19. Germline CDR1 and CDR2: SGHNT and YENEEA. This CDR3 has 17 residues. The CDR3 DNA reads as TGTGCCAGCGGACGTGGCCGGGGACAGGAGGCCCGGGAGACCCAGTACTTC. Its protein is CASGRGRGQEARETQYF.

This chain joins TRBV6-1 and TRBJ2-3; D is ambiguous. The CDR3 spans 14 residues. V shed 1 base and J shed 4 bases, with 9 bases lying between them. From germline, CDR1 is MNHNS and CDR2 SASEGT. The CDR3 region is CASSEEGFPDTQYF. The DNA of the CDR3 is TGTGCCAGCAGTGAAGAGGGTTTTCCAGATACGCAGTATTTT.

The chain uses TRBV20-1 and TRBJ2-7; 8 bases match TRBD2. With 0 bases clipped from V and 3 bases from J, the junction kept 7 bases outside the gene matches. Germline-derived CDR1 and CDR2 are DFQATT and SNEGSKA (reference sequence). CDR3 length: 15 amino acids. CDR3 sequence reads: CSARDDEREFYEQYF. The CDR3 nucleotides read TGCAGTGCTAGAGATGACGAGCGGGAGTTCTACGAGCAGTACTTC.

The chain combines TRBV19 with TRBJ2-3; 7 bases line up with TRBD2. Looked up from germline, CDR1 is LNHDA and CDR2 is SQIVND (reference sequence). The ends lost 1 base at V and 6 bases at J; junction bases unmatched: 7. This CDR3 has 15 amino acids. CDR3 sequence: CASSIVTQRGDTQYF. CDR3 coding DNA: TGTGCCAGTAGTATAGTGACTCAGCGGGGCGATACGCAGTATTTT. Combining the CDR3 with reference TRBV19 and TRBJ2-3 gives the whole variable domain DGGITQSPKYLFRKEGQNVTLSCEQNLNHDAMYWYRQDPGQGLRLIYYSQIVNDFQKGDIAEGYSVSREKKESFPLTVTSAQKNPTAFYLCASSIVTQRGDTQYFGPGTRLTVL.

The chain joins TRBV27 to TRBJ1-1; maybe TRBD1 (6 bases). Trimming removed 5 bases at V and 1 base at J, with 14 bases between. CDR3 length: 15 amino acids. Germline CDR1 reads MNHEY; CDR2 reads SMNVEV (reference sequence). CDR3 nucleotides: TGTGCCAGCAGTAGAAACAGGGTTGAGAACACTGAAGCTTTCTTT. Its translation is CASSRNRVENTEAFF.

This clonotype was counted only a few times. The genes are TRBV25-1 and TRBJ2-5, with TRBD2 identical over 14 bases. CDR3 size: 17 residues. The ends lost 0 bases at V and 4 bases at J; junction bases unmatched: 4. Germline CDR1 and CDR2: MGHDK and SYGVNS. The CDR3 DNA sequence: TGTGCCAGCAGTGAATATGGGACTAGCGGGGGAGGAGAGACCCAGTACTTC. Protein sequence: CASSEYGTSGGGETQYF.

This clonotype appeared a single time. The CDR3 sequence: CASSSAGGRWELFF. As DNA, the CDR3 is TGTGCCAGCAGCTCAGCGGGAGGAAGATGGGAGCTGTTTTTT. The rearrangement joins TRBV6-1 to TRBJ2-2; 9 nucleotides align to TRBD2. J was trimmed by 9 bases and V by 6 bases; bases with no gene match: 8. This CDR3 has 14 amino acids. Germline assignment: CDR1 MNHNS and CDR2 SASEGT.

The CDR3 is CSAREIGTGNEQYF. The CDR3, as DNA: TGCAGTGCTAGAGAAATAGGGACAGGTAACGAGCAGTACTTC. This chain links TRBV20-1 with TRBJ2-7, with 8 bases lining up with TRBD1. Germline CDR1 reads DFQATT; CDR2 reads SNEGSKA (reference sequence). The trim removed 0 bases at V and 5 bases at J, leaving 6 bases unmatched. CDR3 length equals 14 residues.

This clonotype was counted only a few times. J is TRBJ1-6 and V is TRBV2; tentatively, D is TRBD1 (5 bases). Germline V gives CDR1 SNHLY, CDR2 FYNNEI. The CDR3 loop spans 16 amino acids. Trimming cost V 8 bases and J 0 bases, with 14 bases left between them. As DNA, the CDR3 is TGTGCCAGCCGAGCACAGGCGAGCTCCTATAATTCACCCCTCCACTTT. Its translation: CASRAQASSYNSPLHF.

The genes are TRBV7-6 and TRBJ2-5; D not resolved. CDR1 is SGHVS and CDR2 is FNYEAQ in the germline V gene. The V end was cut by 5 bases, the J end by 9 bases, with 22 bases between. The CDR3 runs 15 residues. This CDR3 reads CASSPIAVRQWSQYF. The CDR3 DNA reads TGTGCCAGCAGCCCCATCGCGGTTCGTCAGTGGTCCCAGTACTTC.

The genes are TRBV7-2 and TRBJ2-5, with TRBD2 identical over 9 bases. The germline V gene has CDR1 SGHTA and CDR2 FQGNSA. The CDR3 consists of 15 residues. V dropped 7 bases and J dropped 5; count of bases not matched to a gene: 11. CDR3 protein: CASMASGIGWETQYF. The CDR3 coding sequence is TGTGCCAGCATGGCTAGCGGGATAGGATGGGAGACCCAGTACTTC.

This chain links TRBV20-1 with TRBJ1-2; D remains ambiguous. Trimming took off 7 bases at V and 4 bases at J, with 19 bases between the two ends. The germline CDR1 and CDR2 sequences are DFQATT and SNEGSKA (reference sequence). This CDR3 has 14 amino acids. The CDR3 is CSVNLLSGGYGYTF. DNA for the CDR3: TGCAGTGTTAACCTCTTGAGCGGCGGCTATGGCTACACCTTC.

The chain links TRBV15 to TRBJ2-2; TRBD1 matches at 9 bases. This CDR3 contains 18 residues. V gave up 1 base and J gave up 6 bases; unmatched junction bases: 12. Germline V lookup: CDR1 LNHNV, CDR2 YYDKDF (reference sequence). The DNA for the CDR3 is TGTGCCACCAGCAGAGGACTGACGGGACAGGGTAGGGCCGGGGAGCTGTTTTTT. Translation: CATSRGLTGQGRAGELFF. The variable domain in full, completed from reference TRBV15 and TRBJ2-2, reads DAMVIQNPRYQVTQFGKPVTLSCSQTLNHNVMYWYQQKSSQAPKLLFHYYDKDFNNEADTPDNFQSRRPNTSFCFLDIRSPGLGDTAMYLCATSRGLTGQGRAGELFFGEGSRLTVL.

The chain joins TRBV6-2 or TRBV6-3 to TRBJ1-2, with D unclear. The CDR3 is 16 amino acids. The germline V gene has CDR1 MNHEY and CDR2 SVGEGT. V lost 2 bases to trimming and J lost 4 bases, with 17 bases between them. The chain's CDR3 is CASSYKPNTWGYGYTF. In DNA form, the CDR3 reads TGTGCCAGCAGTTACAAGCCCAATACTTGGGGCTATGGCTACACCTTC.

A few counts support this clonotype. J is TRBJ2-7 and V is TRBV27, with D possibly being TRBD2 (5 bases). The CDR3 length is 15 residues. With 6 bases removed from V and 3 bases from J, the gap between germline ends came to 18 bases. The germline gives CDR1 MNHEY, CDR2 SMNVEV (reference sequence). CDR3 in amino acids: CASSQRTGFFYEQYF. CDR3 nucleotide sequence: TGTGCCAGCAGCCAACGGACGGGGTTTTTCTACGAGCAGTACTTC.